The entry below describes one T cell receptor (beta chain). The CDR3 totals 12 residues. The V end was cut by 1 base, the J end by 9 bases, with 9 bases between. The germline gives CDR1 SGHTA, CDR2 FQGNSA. This sample was taken from a study of blood T cell repertoires in COVID-19. About the study: Sources were T cells, B-cell-depleted T cells, or PBMCs; the material itself was cDNA or gDNA.

TCRdb's copy holds only in-frame clones and misses some; the assay was immunoSEQ multiplex PCR. Altogether approximately 240,000 clones are present, roughly 90% being singletons, with the ten largest covering about 3.1%. The J gene is TRBJ2-5, the V gene TRBV7-2; possible D gene TRBD1, 6 bases. This receptor was obtained from a woman aged 45-65 years in a cohort exposed to, infected with or recovered from COVID-19 (not recorded which). Sequencing input: PBMCs or T cells enriched from blood (not recorded which). CDR3 amino acids: CASSLGGGSQYF. In DNA form, the CDR3 reads TGTGCCAGCAGCTTAGGAGGGGGTTCCCAGTACTTC.